These T cell receptor beta chains were read from a single sample in a study of Graves' ophthalmopathy and Graves' hyperthyroidism. TCRdb ran MiXCR on the multiplex PCR reads and lists one entry per CDR3 protein. The sample carries some 390,000 distinct CDR3 sequences, about 17% recorded once. Material for sequencing was peripheral blood. Receptors were obtained from a woman aged 18-29 years with Graves' ophthalmopathy. Both conserved end residues are part of each CDR3. The order of the fields is CDR3 length, V gene, J gene, CDR3 protein.

12	TRBV29-1	TRBJ1-2	CSVTEGSYGYTF
14	TRBV28	TRBJ1-5	CASSLSFELEPQHF
14	TRBV6-5	TRBJ1-2	CASSYRDKNYGYTF
13	TRBV6-1	TRBJ1-1	CASQSEWGTEAFF
14	TRBV6-2/TRBV6-3	TRBJ1-1	CASSDRGGSTEAFF
17	TRBV6-5	TRBJ2-5	CASSYGTLTPEKETQYF
15	TRBV19	TRBJ2-3	CASRSGQGSTDTQYF
13	TRBV19	TRBJ2-5	CASSVDRTETQYF
17	TRBV20-1	TRBJ2-5	CSAMTSGRAWWEETQYF
18	TRBV6-5	TRBJ1-6	CASSYRTGSSGRNSPLHF
13	TRBV28	TRBJ1-1	CASSLTSYTEAFF
16	TRBV6-5	TRBJ1-2	CASSLSGTRGGYGYTF
14	TRBV12-3/TRBV12-4	TRBJ2-5	CASTLAGDQETQYF
18	TRBV2	TRBJ2-7	CASSEEGGGLADSYEQYF
13	TRBV19	TRBJ1-5	CATQGGQNQPQHF
15	TRBV6-2/TRBV6-3	TRBJ2-7	CASSYSSRITYEQYF
15	TRBV28	TRBJ2-7	CASSLRVGGAYEQYF
15	TRBV12-3/TRBV12-4	TRBJ2-2	CASSHPTVFPGELFF
17	TRBV28	TRBJ2-7	CASSSAGLGQGRHEQYF
12	TRBV24-1	TRBJ1-1	CATSSGVSGAFF
14	TRBV28	TRBJ1-2	CASSTGLANYGYTF
14	TRBV12-3/TRBV12-4	TRBJ2-5	CASSFGLAQETQYF
13	TRBV6-1	TRBJ1-5	CASSEELFSPQHF
18	TRBV7-2	TRBJ1-6	CASSLYGERAAHNSPLHF
14	TRBV27	TRBJ1-2	CASSLSRGQYGYTF
13	TRBV12-3/TRBV12-4	TRBJ1-2	CASSLGNSDGYTF
14	TRBV30	TRBJ2-7	CAWRFDLGPYEQYF
12	TRBV20-1	TRBJ1-5	CSTDRGDQPQHF
17	TRBV7-3	TRBJ2-3	CASRYRQLALPDDTQYF
14	TRBV10-3	TRBJ1-1	CAIRSQGGNTEAFF
13	TRBV20-1	TRBJ1-1	CSARLFQGGLAFF
16	TRBV7-2	TRBJ2-7	CASSLRVRGVLGEQYF
13	TRBV30	TRBJ2-7	CAWSVAGNHEQYF
15	TRBV7-2	TRBJ2-7	CASSPRRDSSYEQYF
14	TRBV15	TRBJ2-7	CATSREMGGSEQYF
12	TRBV6-5	TRBJ2-2	CASSSDAGELFF
12	TRBV7-2	TRBJ2-5	CASSLDEETQYF
13	TRBV29-1	TRBJ1-1	CSVGQGAVTEAFF
16	TRBV7-2	TRBJ2-5	CASSHFWDTGLETQYF
12	TRBV29-1	TRBJ2-7	CSVDGGLDEQYF
14	TRBV6-2/TRBV6-3	TRBJ1-5	CASSSQQGGQPQHF
15	TRBV9	TRBJ1-6	CASSVDHLVNSPLHF
14	TRBV10-1	TRBJ2-7	CASSDTGNRAEQYF
15	TRBV6-1	TRBJ2-5	CASRSRDRGKETQYF
14	TRBV7-2	TRBJ1-3	CASSHWGAGNTIYF
13	TRBV6-2/TRBV6-3	TRBJ2-2	CASGGGAPGELFF
13	TRBV7-9	TRBJ1-1	CASGAEMNTEAFF
14	TRBV6-5	TRBJ2-7	CASRIRAWAYEQYF
17	TRBV29-1	TRBJ1-6	CSVHPITLTGLNSPLHF
13	TRBV5-6	TRBJ2-7	CASSLPGDYEQYF
13	TRBV20-1	TRBJ2-5	CSARAGHQETQYF
20	TRBV7-6	TRBJ2-7	CASSLAPGTGSPFPSYEQYF
15	TRBV11-2	TRBJ2-5	CASRSGQGKKETQYF
18	TRBV7-2	TRBJ1-1	CASSPRTGAVPYIAEAFF
16	TRBV28	TRBJ1-5	CASRPTGGFSNQPQHF
14	TRBV6-2/TRBV6-3	TRBJ2-5	CASSISGSPETQYF